The entry below gives a single T cell receptor (beta chain) sequence along with its context. This table comes from immunoSEQ multiplex PCR, and its TCRdb copy is limited to in-frame clones, with some not included. The sample holds about 70,000 clones; roughly 85% are singletons and the top ten take around 9.6%. The CDR3 length is 16 residues. The ends lost 4 bases at V and 2 bases at J; junction bases unmatched: 6. From germline, CDR1 is SGHNT and CDR2 YENEEA. This sample stems from a study of blood T cell repertoires in COVID-19. The chain uses TRBV11-3 and TRBJ2-1; 9 bases are shared with TRBD2. The TCR was taken from an elderly woman with acute or convalescent COVID-19. The sequenced sample was peripheral blood. The CDR3: CASSSPRGGAYNEQFF. CDR3 bases: TGTGCCAGCAGCTCCCCTCGCGGGGGGGCCTACAATGAGCAGTTCTTC.